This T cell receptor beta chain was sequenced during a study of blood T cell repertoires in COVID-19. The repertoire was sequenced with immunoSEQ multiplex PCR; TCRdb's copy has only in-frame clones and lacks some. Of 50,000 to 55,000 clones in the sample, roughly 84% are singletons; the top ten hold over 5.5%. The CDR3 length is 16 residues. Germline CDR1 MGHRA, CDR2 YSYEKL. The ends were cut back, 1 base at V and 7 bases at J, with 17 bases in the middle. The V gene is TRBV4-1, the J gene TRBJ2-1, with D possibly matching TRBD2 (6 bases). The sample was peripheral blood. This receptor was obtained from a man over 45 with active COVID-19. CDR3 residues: CASSQVSRTSHNEQFF. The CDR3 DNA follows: TGCGCCAGCAGCCAAGTGTCGCGTACTAGCCATAATGAGCAGTTCTTC.